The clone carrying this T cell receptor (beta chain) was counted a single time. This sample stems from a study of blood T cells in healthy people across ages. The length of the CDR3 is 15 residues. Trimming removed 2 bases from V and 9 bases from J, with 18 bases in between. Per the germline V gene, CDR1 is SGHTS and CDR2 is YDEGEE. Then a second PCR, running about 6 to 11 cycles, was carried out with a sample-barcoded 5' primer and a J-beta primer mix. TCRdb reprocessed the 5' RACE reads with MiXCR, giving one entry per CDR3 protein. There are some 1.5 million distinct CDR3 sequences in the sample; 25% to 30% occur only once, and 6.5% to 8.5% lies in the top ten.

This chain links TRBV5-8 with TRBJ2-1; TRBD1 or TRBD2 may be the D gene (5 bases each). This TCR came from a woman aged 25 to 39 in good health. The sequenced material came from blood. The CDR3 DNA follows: TGTGCCAGCAGCTTACTAGTTTCTCAGGGTGGTGAGCAGTTCTTC. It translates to CASSLLVSQGGEQFF.